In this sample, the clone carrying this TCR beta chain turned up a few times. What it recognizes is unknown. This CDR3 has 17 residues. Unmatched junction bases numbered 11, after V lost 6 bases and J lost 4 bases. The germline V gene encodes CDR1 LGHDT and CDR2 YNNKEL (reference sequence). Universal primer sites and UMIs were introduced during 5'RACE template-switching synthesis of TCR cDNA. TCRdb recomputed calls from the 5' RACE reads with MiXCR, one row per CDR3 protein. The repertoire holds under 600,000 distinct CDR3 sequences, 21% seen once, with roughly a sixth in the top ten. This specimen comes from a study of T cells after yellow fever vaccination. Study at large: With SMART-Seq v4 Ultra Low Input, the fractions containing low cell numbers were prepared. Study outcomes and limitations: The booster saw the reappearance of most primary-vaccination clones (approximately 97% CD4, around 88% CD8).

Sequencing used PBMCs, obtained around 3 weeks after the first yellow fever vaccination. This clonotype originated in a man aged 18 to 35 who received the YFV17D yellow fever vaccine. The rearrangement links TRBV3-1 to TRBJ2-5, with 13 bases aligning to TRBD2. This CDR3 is CASSPGTSGVYTETQYF. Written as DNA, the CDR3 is TGTGCCAGCAGTCCCGGGACTAGCGGGGTATACACAGAGACCCAGTACTTC.